This record looks at one TCR beta chain sequence and its context. Its antigen is unidentified. The data derive from a study of shared clonotypes between healthy human individuals. About the study: Each donor contributed plates that comprised three CD4 naive, three CD4 memory, two CD8 naive and one CD8 memory.

The method was immunoSEQ multiplex PCR; TCRdb's version includes in-frame clones alone and lacks a portion of them. The repertoire holds some 2,000,000 clones, with 85% to 95% as singletons. Trimming shortened V by 6 bases and J by 4 bases, and 11 bases separated the two germline ends. CDR3 size: 13 residues. CDR1 and CDR2 from the germline V gene are MNHNS and SASEGT. Findings and caveats of the study: The expectation was that sequencing depth would affect clonotype sharing among donors.

This TCR was recovered from a man between 18 and 35 years old in good health. The genes are TRBV6-1 and TRBJ2-3; D is undetermined. Sequences were obtained from naive CD4+ T cells sorted from blood. Subset denoted: CD45RA+ positively selected. For the CDR3, the DNA is TGTGCCAGCAGCCCTGAGAGCCCAGATACGCAGTATTTT. Its translation: CASSPESPDTQYF.